This T cell receptor beta chain was profiled in a study of post-analysis software for immune sequencing data. Study overall: Relapsing-remitting, secondary progressive and progressive-relapsing multiple sclerosis were all included among the disease courses.

The CDR3 consists of 14 residues. V lost 4 bases and J lost 13, with 21 bases in between. Germline CDR1 SGHRS, CDR2 YFSETQ. Findings and caveats of the study: Elevated frequency relative to controls characterized roughly 5 TRBV segments in patients, TRBV5-6, TRBV5-1 and TRBV20-1 among them. F measure grouped same-batch samples tightly together. Multiple sclerosis patients showed significantly lower normalized Chao1 diversity than controls did.

Points on this clonotype: Its antigen remains unidentified.

The library was made from cDNA and included unique molecular identifiers. In TCRdb, the PCR reads were re-called with MiXCR into one record per CDR3 protein. The table has over 700,000 distinct CDR3 sequences, just under 30% seen once. The sequenced material came from blood. The chain recombines TRBV5-1 with TRBJ2-1; D is unresolved. This receptor was taken from a girl aged 5 to 17 with multiple sclerosis. The CDR3 bases are TGCGCCAGCAGCCCCGCCCTAGGCGCGGAGACCCAGTTCTTC. Translated, it gives CASSPALGAETQFF.